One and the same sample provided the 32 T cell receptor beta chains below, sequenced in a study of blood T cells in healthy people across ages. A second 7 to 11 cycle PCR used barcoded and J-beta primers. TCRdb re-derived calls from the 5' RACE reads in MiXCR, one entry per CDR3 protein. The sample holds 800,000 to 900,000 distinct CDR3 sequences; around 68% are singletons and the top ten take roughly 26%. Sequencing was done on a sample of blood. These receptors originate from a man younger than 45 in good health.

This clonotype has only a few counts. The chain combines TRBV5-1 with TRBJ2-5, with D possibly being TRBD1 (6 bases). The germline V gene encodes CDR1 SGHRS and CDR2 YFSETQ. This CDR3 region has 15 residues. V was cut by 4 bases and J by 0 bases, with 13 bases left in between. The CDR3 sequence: CASSRSGHNQETQYF. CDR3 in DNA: TGCGCCAGCAGCCGATCGGGACACAACCAAGAGACCCAGTACTTC.

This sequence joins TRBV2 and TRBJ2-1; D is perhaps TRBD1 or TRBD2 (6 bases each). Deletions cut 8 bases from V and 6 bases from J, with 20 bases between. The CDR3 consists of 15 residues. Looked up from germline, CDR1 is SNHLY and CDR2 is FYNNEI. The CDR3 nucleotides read TGTGCCAGCGGGGGGCGGAGGGTAGAATTCAATGAGCAGTTCTTC. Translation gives CASGGRRVEFNEQFF. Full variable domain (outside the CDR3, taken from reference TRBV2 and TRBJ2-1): EPEVTQTPSHQVTQMGQEVILRCVPISNHLYFYWYRQILGQKVEFLVSFYNNEISEKSEIFDDQFSVERPDGSNFTLKIRSTKLEDSAMYFCASGGRRVEFNEQFFGPGTRLTVL.

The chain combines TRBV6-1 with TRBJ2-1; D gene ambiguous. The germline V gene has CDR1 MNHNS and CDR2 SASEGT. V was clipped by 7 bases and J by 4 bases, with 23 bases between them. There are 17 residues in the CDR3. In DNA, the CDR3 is TGTGCCAGCACCATATGGCCCCAAATGGGGTCTTACAATGAGCAGTTCTTC. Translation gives CASTIWPQMGSYNEQFF.

The CDR3 region is CASSRDRANEQYF. CDR3 coding DNA: TGCGCCAGCAGCCGTGACAGGGCCAACGAGCAGTACTTC. The J gene is TRBJ2-4, the V gene TRBV5-1; 7 bases agree with TRBD1. The last part of the DNA fits TRBJ2-7 better; the J call may be wrong. The CDR3 covers 13 residues. Germline V lookup: CDR1 SGHRS, CDR2 YFSETQ.

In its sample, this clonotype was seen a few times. The CDR3 loop is CASSPTGGGAQETQYF. The CDR3 DNA reads TGCGCCAGCAGCCCCACTGGCGGGGGGGCCCAAGAGACCCAGTACTTC. The genes are TRBV5-1 and TRBJ2-5; 9 bases map to TRBD2. The V and J ends lost 4 bases and 1 base, in that order; junction bases with no gene match: 8. The V gene's germline CDR1 is SGHRS and CDR2 YFSETQ. The CDR3 runs to 16 residues.

CDR3 nucleotides: TGTGCCAGCAGCCCGTTTGGGACTAGGAGCGAGACCCAGTACTTC. Its translation: CASSPFGTRSETQYF. The chain carries TRBV3-1 and TRBJ2-5, with 8 bases matching TRBD2. Germline V lookup: CDR1 LGHDT, CDR2 YNNKEL (reference sequence). The CDR3 sequence is 15 residues long. The junction had 9 bases not matched to a gene; V was cut back by 4 bases and J by 5 bases.

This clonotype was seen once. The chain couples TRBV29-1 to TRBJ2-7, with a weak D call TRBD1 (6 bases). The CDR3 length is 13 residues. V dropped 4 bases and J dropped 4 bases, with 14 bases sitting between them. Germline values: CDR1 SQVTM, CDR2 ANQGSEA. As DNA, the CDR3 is TGCAGCGTTGTACAGGGAGATGGGTACGAGCAGTACTTC. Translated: CSVVQGDGYEQYF.

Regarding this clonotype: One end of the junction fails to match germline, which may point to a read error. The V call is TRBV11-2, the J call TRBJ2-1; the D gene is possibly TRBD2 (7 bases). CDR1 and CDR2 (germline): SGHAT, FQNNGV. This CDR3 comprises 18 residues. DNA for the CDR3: TGTGTCAGCAGCTTAGATGCCCTACTACGGGGGGCTTACAATGAGCAGTTCTTC. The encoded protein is CVSSLDALLRGAYNEQFF.

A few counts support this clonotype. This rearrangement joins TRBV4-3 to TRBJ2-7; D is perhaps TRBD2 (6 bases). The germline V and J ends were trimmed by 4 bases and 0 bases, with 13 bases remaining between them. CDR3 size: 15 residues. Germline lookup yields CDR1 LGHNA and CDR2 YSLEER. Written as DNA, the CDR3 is TGCGCCAGCAGCCCTGGGACTTATAACTCCTACGAGCAGTACTTC. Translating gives CASSPGTYNSYEQYF.

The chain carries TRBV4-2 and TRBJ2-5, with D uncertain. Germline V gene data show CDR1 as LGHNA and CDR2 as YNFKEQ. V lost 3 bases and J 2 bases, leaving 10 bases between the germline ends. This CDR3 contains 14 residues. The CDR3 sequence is CASSHRLNQETQYF. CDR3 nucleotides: TGTGCCAGCAGCCACCGACTTAATCAAGAGACCCAGTACTTC.

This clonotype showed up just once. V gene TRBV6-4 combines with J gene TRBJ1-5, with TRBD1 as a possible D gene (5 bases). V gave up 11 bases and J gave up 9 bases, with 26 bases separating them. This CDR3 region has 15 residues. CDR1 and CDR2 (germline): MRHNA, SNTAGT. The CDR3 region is CAHYYARDPQAPQHF. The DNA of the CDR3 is TGTGCCCACTATTACGCCAGGGACCCCCAGGCGCCCCAGCATTTT.

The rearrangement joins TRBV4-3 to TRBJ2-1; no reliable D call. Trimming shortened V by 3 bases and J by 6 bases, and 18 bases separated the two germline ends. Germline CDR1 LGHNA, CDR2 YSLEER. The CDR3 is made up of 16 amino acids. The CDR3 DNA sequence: TGCGCCAGCAGCCATTATCCAGCCCCTACCCTCAATGAGCAGTTCTTC. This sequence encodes CASSHYPAPTLNEQFF.

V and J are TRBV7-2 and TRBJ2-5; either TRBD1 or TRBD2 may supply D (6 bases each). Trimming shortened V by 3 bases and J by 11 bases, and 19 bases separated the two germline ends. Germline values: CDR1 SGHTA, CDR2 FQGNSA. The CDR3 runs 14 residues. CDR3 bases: TGTGCCAGCAGCTTTAGAGGGGGGATGGGCGGGCAGTACTTC. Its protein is CASSFRGGMGGQYF.

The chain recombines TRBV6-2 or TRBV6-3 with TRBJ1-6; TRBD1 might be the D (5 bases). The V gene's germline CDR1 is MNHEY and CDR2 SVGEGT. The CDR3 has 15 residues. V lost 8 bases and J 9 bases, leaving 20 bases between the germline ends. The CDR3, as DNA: TGTGCCAGCGCACCGGGCGGGGCTCTTGGTTCACCCCTCCACTTT. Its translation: CASAPGGALGSPLHF.

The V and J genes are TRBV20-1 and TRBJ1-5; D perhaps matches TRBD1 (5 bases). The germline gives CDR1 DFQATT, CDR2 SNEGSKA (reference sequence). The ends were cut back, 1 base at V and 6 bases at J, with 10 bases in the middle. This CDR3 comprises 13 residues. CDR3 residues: CSARVGDGQPQHF. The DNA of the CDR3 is TGCAGTGCTAGAGTGGGGGATGGTCAGCCCCAGCATTTT.

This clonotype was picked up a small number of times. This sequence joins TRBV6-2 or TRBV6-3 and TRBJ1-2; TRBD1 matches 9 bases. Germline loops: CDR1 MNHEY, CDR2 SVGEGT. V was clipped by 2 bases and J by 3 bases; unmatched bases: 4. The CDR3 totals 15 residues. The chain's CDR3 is CASSYPRTGDYGYTF. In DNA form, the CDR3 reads TGTGCCAGCAGTTACCCTCGGACAGGGGACTATGGCTACACCTTC.

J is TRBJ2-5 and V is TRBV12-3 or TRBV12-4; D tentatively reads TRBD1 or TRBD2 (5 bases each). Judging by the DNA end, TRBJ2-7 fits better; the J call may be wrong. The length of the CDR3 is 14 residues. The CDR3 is CASSLLGEYHEQYF. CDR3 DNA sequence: TGTGCCAGCAGTTTACTGGGGGAGTACCACGAGCAGTACTTC.

The CDR3 DNA reads as TGTGCCAGCAGCCTCGACAGGGCTAGTCAGCCCCAGCATTTT. This encodes CASSLDRASQPQHF. The chain links TRBV7-2 to TRBJ1-5; 7 bases align to TRBD1. CDR3 length: 14 residues. Germline V gene data show CDR1 as SGHTA and CDR2 as FQGNSA. Germline trimming cut 5 bases from V and 6 bases from J; bases unmatched to any gene: 7.

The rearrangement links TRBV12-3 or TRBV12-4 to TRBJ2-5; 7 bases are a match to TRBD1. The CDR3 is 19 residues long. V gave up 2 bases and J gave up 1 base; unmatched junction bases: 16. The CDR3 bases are TGTGCCAGCAGTTTACTGGGGCCCGACAGGGTTGGGCCCCAAGAGACCCAGTACTTC. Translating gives CASSLLGPDRVGPQETQYF.

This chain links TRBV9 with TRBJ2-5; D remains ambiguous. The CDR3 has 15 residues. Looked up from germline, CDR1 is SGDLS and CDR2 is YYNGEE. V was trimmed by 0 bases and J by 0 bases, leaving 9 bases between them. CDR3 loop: CASSVAGANQETQYF. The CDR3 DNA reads TGTGCCAGCAGCGTAGCCGGCGCGAACCAAGAGACCCAGTACTTC.

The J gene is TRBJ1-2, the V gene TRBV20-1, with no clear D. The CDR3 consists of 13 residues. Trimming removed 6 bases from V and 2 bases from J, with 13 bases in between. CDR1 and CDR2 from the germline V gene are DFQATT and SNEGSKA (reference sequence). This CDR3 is CSAQEPANYGYTF. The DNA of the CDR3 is TGCAGTGCCCAAGAGCCCGCCAACTATGGCTACACCTTC.

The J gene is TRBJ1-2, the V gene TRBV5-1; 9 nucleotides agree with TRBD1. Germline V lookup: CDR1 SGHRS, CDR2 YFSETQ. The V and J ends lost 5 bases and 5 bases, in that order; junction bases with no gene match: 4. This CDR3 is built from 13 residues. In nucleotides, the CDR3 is TGCGCCAGCAGTTACGACAGGGGGTATGGCTACACCTTC. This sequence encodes CASSYDRGYGYTF.

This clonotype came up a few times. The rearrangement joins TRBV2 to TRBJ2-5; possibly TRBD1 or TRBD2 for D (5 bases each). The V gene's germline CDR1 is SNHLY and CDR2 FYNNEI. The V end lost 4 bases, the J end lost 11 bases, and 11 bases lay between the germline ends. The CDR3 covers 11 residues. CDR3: CASSVGTKQYF. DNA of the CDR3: TGTGCCAGCAGTGTGGGGACCAAGCAGTACTTC.

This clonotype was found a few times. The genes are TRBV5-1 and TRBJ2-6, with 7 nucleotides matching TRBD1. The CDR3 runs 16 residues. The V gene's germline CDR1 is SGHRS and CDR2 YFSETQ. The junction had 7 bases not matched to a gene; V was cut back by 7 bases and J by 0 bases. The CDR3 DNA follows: TGCGCCAGCGGTACAGGGGTAGACTCTGGGGCCAACGTCCTGACTTTC. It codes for CASGTGVDSGANVLTF. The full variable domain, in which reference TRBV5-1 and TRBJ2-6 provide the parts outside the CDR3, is KAGVTQTPRYLIKTRGQQVTLSCSPISGHRSVSWYQQTPGQGLQFLFEYFSETQRNKGNFPGRFSGRQFSNSRSEMNVSTLELGDSALYLCASGTGVDSGANVLTFGAGSRLTVL.

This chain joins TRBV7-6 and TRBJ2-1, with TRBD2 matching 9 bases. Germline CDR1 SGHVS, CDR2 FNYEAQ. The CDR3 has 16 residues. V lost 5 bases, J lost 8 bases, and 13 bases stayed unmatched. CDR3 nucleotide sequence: TGTGCCAGCAGCCCCCCCTCCCTAGCGGGGATTGATGAGCAGTTCTTC. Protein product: CASSPPSLAGIDEQFF.

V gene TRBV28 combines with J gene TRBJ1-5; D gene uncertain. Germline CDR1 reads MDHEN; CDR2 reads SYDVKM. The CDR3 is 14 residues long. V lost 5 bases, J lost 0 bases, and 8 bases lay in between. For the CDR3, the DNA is TGTGCCAGCAGTCTCGACCCTAGCAATCAGCCCCAGCATTTT. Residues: CASSLDPSNQPQHF.

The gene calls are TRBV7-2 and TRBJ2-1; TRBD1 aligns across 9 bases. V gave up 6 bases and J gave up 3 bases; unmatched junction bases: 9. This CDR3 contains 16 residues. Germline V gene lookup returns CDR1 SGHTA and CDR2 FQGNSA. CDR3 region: CASRPGQGGFYNEQFF. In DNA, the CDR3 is TGTGCCAGCAGACCGGGACAGGGTGGGTTCTACAATGAGCAGTTCTTC.

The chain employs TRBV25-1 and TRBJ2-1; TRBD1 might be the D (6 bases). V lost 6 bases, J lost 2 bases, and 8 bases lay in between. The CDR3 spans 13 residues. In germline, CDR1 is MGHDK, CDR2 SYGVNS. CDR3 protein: CASRQGTYNEQFF. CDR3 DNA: TGTGCCAGCAGACAGGGTACCTACAATGAGCAGTTCTTC.

The CDR3 loop reads CASSQGSDYNEQFF. The CDR3 nucleotides are TGTGCCAGCTCACAAGGTAGCGATTACAATGAGCAGTTCTTC. This sequence joins TRBV18 and TRBJ2-1, with D possibly matching TRBD2 (5 bases). Germline CDR1 and CDR2: KGHSH and LQKENI. The V and J ends lost 4 bases and 4 bases respectively, with 11 bases between them. The CDR3 contains 14 residues. Drawing the rest from reference TRBV18 and TRBJ2-1, the complete variable domain is NAGVMQNPRHLVRRRGQEARLRCSPMKGHSHVYWYRQLPEEGLKFMVYLQKENIIDESGMPKERFSAEFPKEGPSILRIQQVVRGDSAAYFCASSQGSDYNEQFFGPGTRLTVL.

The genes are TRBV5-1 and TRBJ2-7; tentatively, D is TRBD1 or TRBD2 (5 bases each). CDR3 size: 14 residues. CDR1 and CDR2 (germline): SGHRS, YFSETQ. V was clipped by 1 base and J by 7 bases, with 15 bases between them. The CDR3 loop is CASSLTTRGWEQYF. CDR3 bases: TGCGCCAGCAGCTTGACGACTCGGGGCTGGGAGCAGTACTTC.

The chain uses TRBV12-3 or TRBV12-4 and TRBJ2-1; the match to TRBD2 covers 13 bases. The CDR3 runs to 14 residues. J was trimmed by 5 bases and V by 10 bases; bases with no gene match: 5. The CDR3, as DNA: TGTGCCACCACTAGCGGGGGGGCCCACAATGAGCAGTTCTTC. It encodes CATTSGGAHNEQFF.

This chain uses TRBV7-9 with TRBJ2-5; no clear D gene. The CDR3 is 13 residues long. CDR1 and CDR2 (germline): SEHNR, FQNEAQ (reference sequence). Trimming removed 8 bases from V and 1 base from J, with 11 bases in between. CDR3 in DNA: TGTGCCAGCGTCTTGGGCAGCCAAGAGACCCAGTACTTC. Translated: CASVLGSQETQYF. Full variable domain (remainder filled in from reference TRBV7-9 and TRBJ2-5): DTGVSQNPRHKITKRGQNVTFRCDPISEHNRLYWYRQTLGQGPEFLTYFQNEAQLEKSRLLSDRFSAERPKGSFSTLEIQRTEQGDSAMYLCASVLGSQETQYFGPGTRLLVL.